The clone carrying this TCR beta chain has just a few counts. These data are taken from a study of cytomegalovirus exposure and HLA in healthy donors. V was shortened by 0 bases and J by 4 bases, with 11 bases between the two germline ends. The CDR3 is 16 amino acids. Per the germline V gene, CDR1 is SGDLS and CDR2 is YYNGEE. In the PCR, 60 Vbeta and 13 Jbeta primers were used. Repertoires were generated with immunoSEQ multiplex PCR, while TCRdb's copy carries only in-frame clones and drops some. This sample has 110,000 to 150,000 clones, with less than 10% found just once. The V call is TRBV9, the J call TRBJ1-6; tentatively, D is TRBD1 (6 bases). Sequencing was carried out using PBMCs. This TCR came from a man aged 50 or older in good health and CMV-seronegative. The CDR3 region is CASSVDPGVYNSPLHF. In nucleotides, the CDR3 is TGTGCCAGCAGCGTAGATCCAGGGGTTTATAATTCACCCCTCCACTTT. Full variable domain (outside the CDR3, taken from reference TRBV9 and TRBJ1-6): DSGVTQTPKHLITATGQRVTLRCSPRSGDLSVYWYQQSLDQGLQFLIQYYNGEERAKGNILERFSAQQFPDLHSELNLSSLELGDSALYFCASSVDPGVYNSPLHFGNGTRLTVT.